The T cell receptor beta chain described here comes from a study of blood T cell repertoires in COVID-19. The V gene lost 0 bases and the J gene lost 1 base, with 10 bases spanning the gap. The germline gives CDR1 SGHRS, CDR2 YFSETQ. The CDR3 is 15 residues long. Here immunoSEQ multiplex PCR was the method, and the copy in TCRdb shows in-frame clones only, minus some. The profile shows around 31,000 clones, roughly nine tenths of them singletons. V gene TRBV5-1 combines with J gene TRBJ1-1, with D perhaps TRBD1 (6 bases). The source material was peripheral blood. This clonotype was sampled from a man aged 80 or over with acute or convalescent COVID-19. The CDR3 DNA is TGCGCCAGCAGCTTGGCAGGACAGCGGAACACTGAAGCTTTCTTT. Translation gives CASSLAGQRNTEAFF.